The clone carrying this T cell receptor beta chain was detected once. The data belong to a study of CD8 T cells in Susac syndrome. Reverse transcription of 0.5 to 1 ug RNA used random hexamers. TCRdb re-called the immunoSEQ multiplex PCR reads through MiXCR, storing one row per CDR3 protein. This table holds 160,000 or so distinct CDR3 sequences, 95% to 96% found once. Trimming took off 6 bases at V and 3 bases at J, with 14 bases between the two ends. The V gene's germline CDR1 is MNHEY and CDR2 SMNVEV (reference sequence). This CDR3 spans 15 amino acids. The chain employs TRBV27 and TRBJ1-4, with D perhaps matching TRBD1 (5 bases). The clonotype comes from a human donor with multiple sclerosis. The sample consisted of CD8+ T cells from PBMCs. The CDR3 sequence: CASRAQGDPNEKLFF. The CDR3 DNA reads TGTGCCAGCAGAGCCCAGGGTGACCCTAATGAAAAACTGTTTTTT.